This T cell receptor (beta chain) was documented in a study of shared clonotypes between healthy human individuals. Turning to the study itself: There were three CD4 naive, three CD4 memory, two CD8 naive and one CD8 memory plates per donor.

Sequencing was performed with immunoSEQ multiplex PCR; in TCRdb, only in-frame clones are kept and a portion is missing. The table includes about 1.1 million clones, 60% to 80% detected once. Comments on this clone: Its antigen is as yet unknown.

Overall study results and limits: Clonotypes not shared had lower generation probabilities than those common to all four donors.

Sequencing was carried out using memory CD4+ T cells from PBMCs. Subset meaning: CD45RA-negative fraction. The TCR comes from a young man in good health. Some clones in this sample may be carry-over from other donors' samples.

Here the CDR3 reads CASSSGIGLSYEQYF. Here the CDR3 DNA reads TGTGCCAGCAGCTCTGGTATCGGGCTCTCCTACGAGCAGTACTTC. The rearrangement uses TRBV5-5 and TRBJ2-7; D gene unclear. The CDR3 runs 15 residues. In germline, CDR1 is SGHKS, CDR2 YYEKEE (reference sequence). V lost 3 bases and J lost 0, with 13 bases in between.